This TCR beta chain was sequenced for a study of OX40 agonist ivuxolimab in advanced cancers. General study results and limits: Clones of CD4+ and CD8+ blood T cells grew by week 6 at doses of 0.1 to 3.0 mg/kg.

TCRdb's copy holds only in-frame clones and misses some; the assay was immunoSEQ multiplex PCR. The table includes 15,000 to 25,000 clones, 60% to 85% detected once. This clone showed up just once. Antigen specificity is unknown. The CDR3 is 16 amino acids. Germline V CDR1 and CDR2: SGHRS, YFSETQ. The V gene lost 0 bases and the J gene lost 2 bases, with 15 bases spanning the gap. The rearrangement joins TRBV5-1 to TRBJ2-7, with a weak D call TRBD1 (5 bases). The starting material was CD4+ or CD8+ T cells sorted from blood, obtained in a trial of the OX40 agonist ivuxolimab. The sequence came from an adult with an advanced solid tumor such as melanoma, head and neck, liver or kidney cancer. CDR3 amino acids: CASSLGPFTGPYEQYF. The CDR3 DNA follows: TGCGCCAGCAGCTTGGGACCCTTTACAGGACCCTACGAGCAGTACTTC. Filled out from reference TRBV5-1 and TRBJ2-7, the complete variable domain reads KAGVTQTPRYLIKTRGQQVTLSCSPISGHRSVSWYQQTPGQGLQFLFEYFSETQRNKGNFPGRFSGRQFSNSRSEMNVSTLELGDSALYLCASSLGPFTGPYEQYFGPGTRLTVT.